The T cell receptor beta chain described here comes from a study of blood T cell repertoires in COVID-19 (dated by TCRdb to about 2020). In the study overall: Collaborator samples came from the United States, Italy and Spain and covered acute and convalescent phases of COVID-19. The repertoires were made available in a free public database intended to serve as a resource for research on the immune response to SARS-CoV-2. Samples were obtained from the ongoing ImmuneRACE study (first 160 participants) and from about 1,300 subjects provided by 6 global collaborators. A de-identified subject ID, COVID-19 status, age in years and sex were almost always included in the sample metadata. Subjects who had been exposed to COVID-19, were actively infected with it, or had recovered from it provided the deeply sampled blood TCRbeta repertoires that made up the dataset. The prospective study material was composed of cDNA or gDNA derived from T cells, B-cell-depleted T cells, or PBMCs. Where available, HLA class I and class II types were obtained from metadata supplied by the sample provider rather than from assay-based typing.

CDR1 SGDLS and CDR2 YYNGEE are derived from the germline V gene. V loses 3 bases of germline sequence and J loses 7 bases, and the interval between the two ends is 16 bases. Counted from cysteine to phenylalanine, this CDR3 has 15 amino acids. CDR3 DNA only is kept here, 45 bases in frame from base 1. The immunoSEQ Assay, a bias-controlled multiplex PCR, was used to amplify TCRbeta CDR3 regions from genomic DNA. In the authors' own workflow: The number of nucleated cells in each sample was estimated from the amplification of reference gene primers within the assay. To quantify the absolute abundance of each unique TCRbeta CDR3 rearrangement, sequence reads were collapsed and filtered. Productive Simpson clonality was computed per sample as the square root of Simpson's diversity index over productive rearrangements. TCRdb provides this immuneACCESS table in a form limited to in-frame rearrangements. Some clones are lacking; in checked studies, under half of them reflect an unresolved V gene, and why the rest are absent is not known. That table gives V, J and clone size, and the DNA gave D and trimming. Within this sample are around 240,000 clones, with about 85% of them counted one time only. The ten largest clones take up 0.98% of the sample.

Study-level results and caveats: The amount of clinical and demographic metadata varied by source and participant and was provided uncurated.

A remark on this clone: Its antigen remains undetermined. Qualities for individual bases were not recorded, and no much larger clone is one base off.

Whole blood was collected in K2EDTA tubes by collaborating institutions according to the institutions' own protocols. For TCRbeta analysis, collaborator samples were shipped as frozen whole blood, as isolated PBMCs, or as DNA extracted from either sample type. This receptor was taken from a man aged 35-49 years with acute or convalescent COVID-19. The rearranged segments are TRBV9 and TRBJ1-4; the D gene is possibly TRBD1, with 5 bases matching. Sequenced: peripheral blood. The CDR3 region: CASSAGTSVGEKLFF. The nucleotide sequence reads as follows: TGTGCCAGCAGCGCAGGGACTTCAGTAGGTGAAAAACTGTTTTTT.